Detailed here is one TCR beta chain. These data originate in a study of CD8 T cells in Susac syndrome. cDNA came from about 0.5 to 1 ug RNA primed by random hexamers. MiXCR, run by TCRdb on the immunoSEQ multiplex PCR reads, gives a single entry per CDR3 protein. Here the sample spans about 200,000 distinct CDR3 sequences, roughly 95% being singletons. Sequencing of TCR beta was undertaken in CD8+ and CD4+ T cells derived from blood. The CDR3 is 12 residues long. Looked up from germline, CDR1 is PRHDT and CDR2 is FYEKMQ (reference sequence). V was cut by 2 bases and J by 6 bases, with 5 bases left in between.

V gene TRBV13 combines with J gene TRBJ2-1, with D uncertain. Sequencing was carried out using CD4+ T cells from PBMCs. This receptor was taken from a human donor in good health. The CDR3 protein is CASSLRGNEQFF. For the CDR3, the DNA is TGTGCCAGCAGCTTAAGAGGCAATGAGCAGTTCTTC.